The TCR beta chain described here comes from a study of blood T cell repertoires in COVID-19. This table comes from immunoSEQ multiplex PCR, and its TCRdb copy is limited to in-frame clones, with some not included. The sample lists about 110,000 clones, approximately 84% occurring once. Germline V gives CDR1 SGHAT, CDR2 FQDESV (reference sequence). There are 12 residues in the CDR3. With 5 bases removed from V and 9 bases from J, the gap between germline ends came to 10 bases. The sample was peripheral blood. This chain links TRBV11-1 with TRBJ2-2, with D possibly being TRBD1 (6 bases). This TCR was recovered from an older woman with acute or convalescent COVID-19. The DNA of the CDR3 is TGTGCCAGCAGCCTCAGGGGTCGGGAGCTGTTTTTT. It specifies CASSLRGRELFF.